This passage covers 29 T cell receptor beta chains from one sample sequenced in a study of T cell responses to AZD1222 COVID-19 vaccine. Assay used: immunoSEQ multiplex PCR; TCRdb lists only in-frame clones, some missing. This table holds some 150,000 clones, roughly 90% found once. The sequenced sample was peripheral blood, obtained on day 0 of AZD1222 vaccination. The origin of the receptors is an adult in good health.

In this sample, this clone turned up once. The chain uses TRBV15 and TRBJ1-5; D unresolved. V shed 3 bases and J shed 11 bases, with 11 bases lying between them. Germline V gives CDR1 LNHNV, CDR2 YYDKDF (reference sequence). CDR3 length equals 12 residues. CDR3 residues: CATSSPHLAQHF. The CDR3 DNA reads TGTGCCACCAGCAGTCCCCATTTGGCCCAGCATTTT.

The chain links TRBV11-2 to TRBJ2-2, with TRBD1 as a possible D gene (6 bases). CDR3 length equals 17 residues. Deletions cut 4 bases from V and 0 bases from J, with 15 bases between. Germline-derived CDR1 and CDR2 are SGHAT and FQNNGV. For the CDR3, the DNA is TGTGCCAGCAGCTCACCGCGGACAGTTACGAACACCGGGGAGCTGTTTTTT. It specifies CASSSPRTVTNTGELFF.

The chain has TRBV12-3 or TRBV12-4 and TRBJ2-7; D may be TRBD1 (6 bases). The germline V and J ends were trimmed by 3 bases and 4 bases, with 10 bases remaining between them. The CDR3 covers 13 residues. DNA of the CDR3: TGTGCCAGCAGTTTTAATCAGGGGTACGAGCAGTACTTC. It yields the protein CASSFNQGYEQYF.

V usage is TRBV10-3 and J usage is TRBJ1-1; D gene uncertain. The V gene lost 8 bases and the J gene lost 3 bases, with 16 bases spanning the gap. CDR1 ENHRY and CDR2 SYGVKD come from the germline V gene. The CDR3 is 14 amino acids. As DNA, the CDR3 is TGTGCCATCTACGAGGGCCGAGGTGACACTGAAGCTTTCTTT. Protein product: CAIYEGRGDTEAFF.

The CDR3 loop reads CASSLRQGGDEQYF. In nucleotides, the CDR3 is TGTGCCAGCAGCCTCAGACAGGGTGGGGACGAGCAGTACTTC. The rearrangement links TRBV6-5 to TRBJ2-7; 7 positions agree with TRBD1. The junction had 10 bases not matched to a gene; V was cut back by 6 bases and J by 5 bases. The CDR3 consists of 14 residues. Germline CDR1 reads MNHEY; CDR2 reads SVGAGI.

The CDR3 region is CASSSSGGFHEQYF. The CDR3 DNA reads as TGTGCCAGCAGCTCCAGCGGGGGCTTCCACGAGCAGTACTTC. V is TRBV7-9 and J is TRBJ2-7; 8 bases line up with TRBD2. The CDR3 loop spans 14 amino acids. The ends lost 4 bases at V and 5 bases at J; junction bases unmatched: 7. Germline V gene lookup returns CDR1 SEHNR and CDR2 FQNEAQ (reference sequence).

The chain carries TRBV7-2 and TRBJ2-7; a possible D gene is TRBD1 (5 bases). Trimming left V 6 bases short and J 3 bases short, with 12 bases between. The CDR3 runs 13 residues. Germline CDR1 and CDR2: SGHTA and FQGNSA. As DNA, the CDR3 is TGTGCCAGCAGACTACAGGCGAGCTACGAGCAGTACTTC. It yields the protein CASRLQASYEQYF.

The gene calls are TRBV6-4 and TRBJ1-2, with TRBD1 matching over 8 bases. Germline CDR1 is MRHNA and CDR2 is SNTAGT. The V segment lost 6 bases and the J segment 2 bases; nucleotides outside the gene matches: 5. The CDR3 loop spans 14 amino acids. For the CDR3, the DNA is TGTGCCAGCAGAGCCGGGACAGGAAACTATGGCTACACCTTC. As protein: CASRAGTGNYGYTF.

This clone was seen a single time. The rearrangement links TRBV9 to TRBJ2-1, with D tentatively TRBD1 or TRBD2 (5 bases each). The germline V and J ends were trimmed by 6 bases and 9 bases, with 13 bases remaining between them. Germline V gene lookup returns CDR1 SGDLS and CDR2 YYNGEE. This CDR3 contains 12 residues. The chain's CDR3 is CASNPLGGEQFF. In nucleotides, the CDR3 is TGTGCCAGCAACCCCCTTGGGGGTGAGCAGTTCTTC. Using reference TRBV9 and TRBJ2-1 for the parts outside the CDR3, the full variable domain is DSGVTQTPKHLITATGQRVTLRCSPRSGDLSVYWYQQSLDQGLQFLIQYYNGEERAKGNILERFSAQQFPDLHSELNLSSLELGDSALYFCASNPLGGEQFFGPGTRLTVL.

This chain joins TRBV7-2 and TRBJ2-2; 8 bases fit TRBD1. Germline-derived CDR1 and CDR2 are SGHTA and FQGNSA. There are 13 residues in the CDR3. With 8 bases clipped from V and 4 bases from J, the junction kept 3 bases outside the gene matches. The CDR3 DNA sequence: TGTGCCAGCGGACAGGGTGGCACCGGGGAGCTGTTTTTT. It encodes CASGQGGTGELFF.

The chain couples TRBV5-1 to TRBJ2-1; D call uncertain. From germline, CDR1 is SGHRS and CDR2 YFSETQ. Trimming stripped 2 bases from V and 7 bases from J, with 7 bases between. The CDR3 contains 12 residues. CDR3 nucleotides: TGCGCCAGCAGCTTCGACCTGAATGAGCAGTTCTTC. This translates into CASSFDLNEQFF.

This chain connects TRBV5-1 to TRBJ1-6; D is possibly TRBD1 (5 bases). The germline V gene has CDR1 SGHRS and CDR2 YFSETQ. CDR3 length: 14 residues. V was clipped by 9 bases and J by 9 bases, with 19 bases between them. CDR3 sequence (DNA): TGCGCCACTACGGATGGGCAGGGTGGTTCACCCCTCCACTTT. This codes for CATTDGQGGSPLHF.

The chain's CDR3 is CASRGQGNTEAFF. The CDR3, as DNA: TGTGCCAGCAGAGGTCAGGGAAACACTGAAGCTTTCTTT. V is TRBV7-9 and J is TRBJ1-1, with D maybe TRBD1 (5 bases). This CDR3 spans 13 amino acids. V was pared by 6 bases and J by 2 bases, with 10 bases between. Germline lookup yields CDR1 SEHNR and CDR2 FQNEAQ (reference sequence).

This clone came up once. Other DNA variants within this sample encode the same CDR3. This sequence joins TRBV3-1 (or the pseudogene TRBV3-2) and TRBJ1-2; no clear D gene. The ends were cut back, 1 base at V and 4 bases at J, with 1 base in the middle. Germline CDR1 LGHDT, CDR2 YNNKEL (reference sequence). The CDR3 spans 11 residues. The CDR3 is CASSQGYGYTF. The CDR3 DNA sequence: TGTGCCAGCAGCCAAGGCTATGGCTACACCTTC.

The J gene is TRBJ2-7, the V gene TRBV4-2; D is possibly TRBD2 (6 bases). The CDR3 totals 14 residues. The V gene lost 1 base and the J gene lost 4 bases, with 11 bases spanning the gap. The germline V gene has CDR1 LGHNA and CDR2 YNFKEQ. The CDR3 reads CASSQGLERYEQYF. The CDR3 DNA follows: TGTGCCAGCAGCCAAGGACTAGAGAGGTACGAGCAGTACTTC.

This clone came up once. The rearrangement links TRBV4-1 to TRBJ1-6; 10 bases align to TRBD1. With 0 bases clipped from V and 0 bases from J, the junction kept 5 bases outside the gene matches. Germline V CDR1 and CDR2: MGHRA, YSYEKL. CDR3 length: 19 residues. CDR3 residues: CASSQDRDRGGSYNSPLHF. Written as DNA, the CDR3 is TGCGCCAGCAGCCAAGACCGGGACAGGGGTGGCTCCTATAATTCACCCCTCCACTTT.

This chain connects TRBV3-1 (or the pseudogene TRBV3-2) to TRBJ1-2; 7 bases fit TRBD1. V shed 4 bases, J shed 7 bases, and the junction held 3 bases outside the gene matches. Germline lookup yields CDR1 LGHDT and CDR2 YNNKEL (reference sequence). The CDR3 totals 12 residues. The CDR3 DNA reads as TGTGCCAGCAGCCTTACAGGGGCTGGCTACACCTTC. Protein product: CASSLTGAGYTF.

CDR3 DNA sequence: TGTGCCACCAGCAGAGAGTCGGGGGGACTAGCGGGAGGGCCCCACAATGAGCAGTTCTTC. This encodes CATSRESGGLAGGPHNEQFF. This chain joins TRBV15 and TRBJ2-1, with 16 bases identical to TRBD2. The CDR3 has 20 amino acids. Trimming at V came to 0 bases and at J to 5 bases, leaving 10 bases not matched to a gene. Per germline, CDR1 LNHNV and CDR2 YYDKDF (reference sequence).

The genes are TRBV29-1 and TRBJ1-2; D gene uncertain. CDR1 is SQVTM and CDR2 is ANQGSEA in the germline V gene. The length of the CDR3 is 13 residues. The V end lost 1 base, the J end lost 0 bases, and 6 bases lay between the germline ends. The CDR3 DNA reads TGCAGCGTTGAAGTAGTGCCTAACTATGGCTACACCTTC. Amino acids: CSVEVVPNYGYTF.

The gene calls are TRBV6-5 and TRBJ1-1; 8 nucleotides agree with TRBD1. The V gene's germline CDR1 is MNHEY and CDR2 SVGAGI. The CDR3 consists of 14 residues. Losses at the gene ends were 5 bases for V and 2 bases for J; bases not matched to a gene: 4. Here the CDR3 reads CASSTDRGNTEAFF. The CDR3 bases are TGTGCCAGCAGTACTGACAGGGGTAACACTGAAGCTTTCTTT.

CDR3 sequence: CASSLVGSPYEQYF. The DNA of the CDR3 is TGTGCCAGCAGCTTGGTTGGCAGCCCCTACGAGCAGTACTTC. The V gene is TRBV5-4, the J gene TRBJ2-7; D is ambiguous. The CDR3 loop spans 14 amino acids. V lost 0 bases, J lost 2 bases, and 9 bases lay in between. From germline, CDR1 is SGHNT and CDR2 YYREEE (reference sequence).

The J gene is TRBJ1-2, the V gene TRBV30; D unresolved. Germline CDR1 reads GTSNPN; CDR2 reads SVGIG (reference sequence). The CDR3 runs 11 residues. V was clipped by 0 bases and J by 8 bases, with 7 bases between them. The CDR3: CAWSVISGYTF. The DNA for the CDR3 is TGTGCCTGGAGTGTAATCTCCGGCTACACCTTC.

The rearrangement links TRBV20-1 to TRBJ2-7; D gene uncertain. CDR3 length equals 12 residues. Trimming took 3 bases from V and 7 from J, leaving 13 bases between them. The germline V gene has CDR1 DFQATT and CDR2 SNEGSKA (reference sequence). The CDR3 bases are TGCAGTGCTAGTATGATCCTGGGGGAGCAGTACTTC. It specifies CSASMILGEQYF.

The rearrangement uses TRBV6-2 or TRBV6-3 and TRBJ2-3; possibly TRBD1 for D (5 bases). V shed 5 bases and J shed 11 bases, with 14 bases lying between them. The CDR3 spans 12 residues. Looked up from germline, CDR1 is MNHEY and CDR2 is SVGEGT. Here the CDR3 reads CASSIAGDRQYF. CDR3 DNA sequence: TGTGCCAGCAGTATTGCTGGAGACAGGCAGTATTTT.

The chain is built from TRBV4-2 and TRBJ1-2; 10 bases are shared with TRBD1. With V trimmed by 0 bases and J by 4 bases, 5 bases remained unmatched. Germline V lookup: CDR1 LGHNA, CDR2 YNFKEQ. CDR3 length equals 16 residues. The CDR3 loop is CASSQEFGDRGYGYTF. CDR3 in DNA: TGTGCCAGCAGCCAAGAATTTGGGGACAGGGGCTATGGCTACACCTTC.

This chain connects TRBV7-2 to TRBJ1-2; D uncertain. V dropped 5 bases and J dropped 8 bases, with 12 bases sitting between them. The CDR3 has 12 residues. Germline V gene data show CDR1 as SGHTA and CDR2 as FQGNSA. The CDR3 DNA sequence: TGTGCCAGCAGCCCCGGACCCGGAGGCTACACCTTC. Translated: CASSPGPGGYTF.

The chain links TRBV9 to TRBJ2-1; D is unclear. The CDR3 length is 12 residues. Germline CDR1 is SGDLS and CDR2 is YYNGEE. The V end lost 0 bases, the J end lost 15 bases, and 13 bases lay between the germline ends. DNA for the CDR3: TGTGCCAGCAGCGTAGTTGGCGACGACCGGTTCTTC. This gives the protein CASSVVGDDRFF.

The chain employs TRBV12-3 or TRBV12-4 and TRBJ2-2; possibly TRBD2 for D (6 bases). V lost 3 bases to trimming and J lost 7 bases, with 9 bases between them. This CDR3 region has 13 residues. CDR3 sequence reads: CASSLGGGGELFF. The CDR3 bases are TGTGCCAGCAGTTTGGGGGGAGGCGGGGAGCTGTTTTTT.

The chain joins TRBV12-5 to TRBJ2-7; D possibly matches TRBD1 or TRBD2 (7 bases each). Germline CDR1 and CDR2: LGHNT and FRNRAP. With 6 bases removed from V and 4 bases from J, the gap between germline ends came to 19 bases. The CDR3 extends over 15 amino acids. In DNA, the CDR3 is TGTGCTAGTGGGGGAGGGGGCCGAACGTTTTACGAGCAGTACTTC. Protein: CASGGGGRTFYEQYF.